The present T cell receptor (beta chain) was sequenced within a study of vaccination effects on CD4 cells after COVID-19. Study details: Samples that were drawn after vaccination came a median of 72 days after the second dose. General study points: No early post-infection timepoints were available in the study, which also included few convalescent patients. Clones that were induced by infection or by vaccine showed marked contraction late after vaccination.

The method was immunoSEQ multiplex PCR; TCRdb's version includes in-frame clones alone and lacks a portion of them. The table has about 80,000 clones, roughly 80% seen once. Regarding this clone: Antigen unknown.

The CDR3 extends over 14 amino acids. With 10 bases removed from V and 4 bases from J, the gap between germline ends came to 19 bases. CDR1 and CDR2 from the germline V gene are MNHEY and SVGAGI. Antigen-specific CD4+ T cells expanded by the ViraFEST assay with viral peptide pools were then sequenced. Cells that had been cultured for 10 days were the source of isolated CD4+ T cells. The participants, recipients of two vaccine doses, got either BNT162b2 or mRNA-1273. Half the medium was swapped for IL-2 medium on days 3 and 7. This clonotype was obtained from a human donor who received a COVID-19 vaccine. Sequences were derived from CD4+ T cells from PBMCs cultured with HCoV-OC43 spike peptides, sampled after COVID-19 vaccination. Noted subset: HCoV-OC43 spike overlapping peptide pool stimulation. The chain combines TRBV6-5 with TRBJ1-1, with D possibly being TRBD1 (6 bases). The CDR3 DNA reads TGTGCCACCGAATTACAGGGCCGGAGCACTGAAGCTTTCTTT. It yields the protein CATELQGRSTEAFF.